A single sample gave rise to the 3 T cell receptor beta chains below, sequenced in a study of hypomethylating agent response in myelodysplastic syndrome. Measured with immunoSEQ multiplex PCR; TCRdb has only the in-frame clones, and not every one. The sample holds a few thousand clones, approximately 86% seen once. This specimen was bone marrow, taken before or after starting hypomethylating agent treatment for myelodysplastic syndrome (not recorded which). The receptors here all came from a human donor with myelodysplastic syndrome.

This chain connects TRBV5-5 to TRBJ2-3; D is perhaps TRBD1 or TRBD2 (5 bases each). CDR1 is SGHKS, CDR2 YYEKEE, per germline (reference sequence). The length of the CDR3 is 14 residues. Trimming removed 0 bases at V and 6 bases at J, with 11 bases between. The CDR3 nucleotides read TGTGCCAGCAGCTTGGGGGGGTCTACCGATACGCAGTATTTT. This sequence encodes CASSLGGSTDTQYF.

CDR3 in amino acids: CASSSFSAGGLETQYF. In DNA form, the CDR3 reads TGTGCCAGCAGCTCCTTTAGCGCGGGGGGGCTTGAGACCCAGTACTTC. The chain recombines TRBV7-2 with TRBJ2-5; 9 positions match TRBD2. CDR1 and CDR2 (germline): SGHTA, FQGNSA. J was trimmed by 5 bases and V by 4 bases; bases with no gene match: 11. This CDR3 contains 16 residues.

The chain has TRBV5-1 and TRBJ2-7, with TRBD2 as a possible D gene (5 bases). The CDR3 spans 14 residues. CDR1 and CDR2 from the germline V gene are SGHRS and YFSETQ. Trimming took 3 bases from V and 0 from J, leaving 10 bases between them. Here the CDR3 DNA reads TGCGCCAGCAGCTCGCAAGGGAGCTCCTACGAGCAGTACTTC. Its protein product is CASSSQGSSYEQYF.